This T cell receptor beta chain came from a study of shared clonotypes between healthy human individuals. Study-wide context: Ranging from 18 to 49 in age, donors were a couple of women and three men. Study-wide results and caveats: Deeper or shallower sequencing was expected to change how clonotypes are shared among donors. Clonotypes shared by all four sorted-subset donors had higher generation probabilities than non-shared clonotypes. Sample collection involved blood only; tissue repertoires are likely different.

Libraries were prepared by immunoSEQ multiplex PCR; TCRdb keeps only in-frame clonotypes and omits some of them. The data show under 2,000,000 clones, about 95% seen once. The naive CD8 subset, CD45RO-negative cells positively selected for CCR7, excluded terminally differentiated effector memory CD45RA+ cells. Germline values: CDR1 SGHNT, CDR2 YYREEE (reference sequence). V dropped 1 base and J dropped 2 bases, with 16 bases sitting between them. This CDR3 spans 16 amino acids. Note on this clone: What it binds is not known.

Sample: naive CD8+ T cells sorted from blood. The rearrangement links TRBV5-4 to TRBJ2-7; no firm D call. The sequence came from a man between 18 and 29 years old in good health. This chain's CDR3 is CASSLSGFLSPYEQYF. DNA for the CDR3: TGTGCCAGCAGCTTGTCTGGGTTCCTCTCTCCCTACGAGCAGTACTTC. The whole variable domain, remainder taken from reference TRBV5-4 and TRBJ2-7, is ETGVTQSPTHLIKTRGQQVTLRCSSQSGHNTVSWYQQALGQGPQFIFQYYREEENGRGNFPPRFSGLQFPNYSSELNVNALELDDSALYLCASSLSGFLSPYEQYFGPGTRLTVT.